A selection of T cell receptor beta chains follows, all from one sample in a study of cytomegalovirus exposure and HLA in healthy donors. Sequencing was performed with immunoSEQ multiplex PCR; in TCRdb, only in-frame clones are kept and a portion is missing. The table lists 90,000 to 100,000 clones, around 80% of them singletons. Sample: PBMCs. Every receptor here comes from a man in his forties in good health and CMV-seronegative. Each CDR3 is given without its conserved first and last residue. Clone size is not always given. Where it is, it says once, few, many or a class for expanded clones.

abundance: few; v_gene: TRBV2; j_gene: TRBJ1-5; CDR3aa: ASSVRGGNQPQH
abundance: once; v_gene: TRBV6-5; j_gene: TRBJ2-7; CDR3aa: ASNPGQGGFEQY
abundance: .; v_gene: TRBV29-1; j_gene: TRBJ2-7; CDR3aa: SVGTGTGIWEQY
abundance: .; v_gene: TRBV5-5; j_gene: TRBJ1-5; CDR3aa: ASSLDATNNQPQH
abundance: .; v_gene: TRBV2; j_gene: TRBJ1-3; CDR3aa: ASSSPGQGDLSSGNTIY
abundance: .; v_gene: TRBV25-1; j_gene: TRBJ1-1; CDR3aa: ASSSLPGTGTEAF
abundance: .; v_gene: TRBV10-2; j_gene: TRBJ1-3; CDR3aa: ASSEGGDGNTIY
abundance: .; v_gene: TRBV5-8; j_gene: TRBJ2-5; CDR3aa: ASSAGQIQETQY
abundance: once; v_gene: TRBV14; j_gene: TRBJ1-2; CDR3aa: ASSQGRRYGYT
abundance: .; v_gene: TRBV5-5; j_gene: TRBJ1-5; CDR3aa: ASSRGGGNQPQH
abundance: .; v_gene: TRBV13; j_gene: TRBJ1-1; CDR3aa: ASSPRGQGGLNTEAF
abundance: .; v_gene: TRBV27; j_gene: TRBJ1-4; CDR3aa: ASSLSVLSGDDEKLF
abundance: .; v_gene: TRBV6-1; j_gene: TRBJ2-3; CDR3aa: ASSDAGWTDTQY
abundance: .; v_gene: TRBV28; j_gene: TRBJ1-6; CDR3aa: ASRNRGINSPLH
abundance: .; v_gene: TRBV18; j_gene: TRBJ2-5; CDR3aa: ASRRGLQETQY
abundance: .; v_gene: TRBV29-1; j_gene: TRBJ2-2; CDR3aa: SVGVGGGAHGELF
abundance: .; v_gene: TRBV5-8; j_gene: TRBJ1-5; CDR3aa: ASNNRIGVGNQPQH
abundance: .; v_gene: TRBV18; j_gene: TRBJ2-3; CDR3aa: ASSPQTGSTDTQY
abundance: .; v_gene: TRBV5-1; j_gene: TRBJ1-3; CDR3aa: ASTPGGTGNTIY
abundance: .; v_gene: TRBV6-1; j_gene: TRBJ1-5; CDR3aa: ASSDYRGQGQPQH
abundance: .; v_gene: TRBV10-3; j_gene: TRBJ2-5; CDR3aa: AISRGYQETQY
abundance: .; v_gene: TRBV2; j_gene: TRBJ1-2; CDR3aa: ASSDSGQGNYGYT
abundance: .; v_gene: TRBV27; j_gene: TRBJ2-1; CDR3aa: ASSFAGFYNEQF
abundance: .; v_gene: TRBV5-6; j_gene: TRBJ2-7; CDR3aa: ASSSRGGGYEQY
abundance: .; v_gene: TRBV7-3; j_gene: TRBJ1-6; CDR3aa: ASSLRGGSNSPLH
abundance: .; v_gene: TRBV5-4; j_gene: TRBJ1-1; CDR3aa: ASSPKDSYTEAF
abundance: .; v_gene: TRBV15; j_gene: TRBJ2-7; CDR3aa: ATKGSGFLTYEQY
abundance: .; v_gene: TRBV9; j_gene: TRBJ2-1; CDR3aa: ASSVNPSGGAREQF
abundance: .; v_gene: TRBV6-5; j_gene: TRBJ1-3; CDR3aa: ASRTGSGNTIY
abundance: once; v_gene: TRBV7-8; j_gene: TRBJ1-6; CDR3aa: ASRLRDSPLH
abundance: .; v_gene: TRBV30; j_gene: TRBJ2-6; CDR3aa: AWRLSGANVLT
abundance: .; v_gene: TRBV5-1; j_gene: TRBJ2-7; CDR3aa: ASSTSTGLGEQY
abundance: once; v_gene: TRBV5-1; j_gene: TRBJ2-3; CDR3aa: ASSDSGTDTRY
abundance: .; v_gene: TRBV7-9; j_gene: TRBJ1-1; CDR3aa: SSSLAWQMNTEAF
abundance: once; v_gene: TRBV6-6; j_gene: TRBJ2-1; CDR3aa: ASTDTLSSYNEQF
abundance: once; v_gene: TRBV2; j_gene: TRBJ2-2; CDR3aa: ASSTGQGFFGELF
abundance: .; v_gene: TRBV6-1; j_gene: TRBJ1-2; CDR3aa: ASNRRLGGQGYT
abundance: few; v_gene: TRBV6-4; j_gene: TRBJ2-1; CDR3aa: ASSDSGGGPDNEQF
abundance: once; v_gene: TRBV28; j_gene: TRBJ1-6; CDR3aa: ASSLWGRNNSPLH
abundance: .; v_gene: TRBV6-4; j_gene: TRBJ1-2; CDR3aa: ASSDSEGAGPNYGYT
abundance: .; v_gene: TRBV28; j_gene: TRBJ1-2; CDR3aa: ASSLFLRTGTGVGYT
abundance: few; v_gene: TRBV6-1; j_gene: TRBJ2-6; CDR3aa: ASSVGQSGANVLT
abundance: .; v_gene: TRBV7-8; j_gene: TRBJ2-7; CDR3aa: ASSLIGSRPQGSYEQY
abundance: .; v_gene: TRBV11-2; j_gene: TRBJ2-7; CDR3aa: ASSLEGGLSYEQY
abundance: .; v_gene: TRBV5-1; j_gene: TRBJ1-1; CDR3aa: ASSLAGGWVNTEAF
abundance: .; v_gene: TRBV7-9; j_gene: TRBJ1-6; CDR3aa: ASSLSTGAGGSPLH
abundance: .; v_gene: TRBV7-9; j_gene: TRBJ2-7; CDR3aa: ASSPPGSSYEQY
abundance: .; v_gene: TRBV29-1; j_gene: TRBJ1-1; CDR3aa: SALEGNTEAF
abundance: once; v_gene: TRBV28; j_gene: TRBJ1-5; CDR3aa: ASSPDIKFQPQH
abundance: few; v_gene: TRBV6-5; j_gene: TRBJ2-2; CDR3aa: ATVGQRNTGELF
abundance: .; v_gene: TRBV6-5; j_gene: TRBJ2-5; CDR3aa: ASRAAGVLETQY
abundance: .; v_gene: TRBV5-1; j_gene: TRBJ1-2; CDR3aa: ASSPGRLGYGYT
abundance: once; v_gene: TRBV10-2; j_gene: TRBJ2-7; CDR3aa: ASSVSGTGTYEQY
abundance: .; v_gene: TRBV6-1; j_gene: TRBJ2-7; CDR3aa: ASRGTGMVYEQY